One sample yielded the 17 T cell receptor beta chains listed below, sequenced in a study of T cell repertoires in cytomegalovirus infection (dated by TCRdb to 2018 to 2020). These receptors have no identified antigens. The treatment or condition label corresponds to: in vitro stimulation with specific CMV peptide epitopes to enrich CMV-specific T cells. Sequencing took place on an Illumina HiSeq 1500. The raw public data were reprocessed by TCRdb itself: fastp quality trimming at Q25, MiXCR clonotype calling, in-frame beta chains only. Entries are consolidated by CDR3 protein sequence, retaining the most common genes and DNA. Within this sample are some 150,000 distinct CDR3 sequences, with approximately 30% of them counted one time only. Clones ranked in the top ten supply about 50% of the sample. Source: CD8+ T cells from cultured PBMCs, taken from culture after CMV antigen stimulation. These receptors were collected from a human donor in good health (CMV status not recorded). Some clones in this sample may be carry-over from other donors' samples.

The sample holds a few counts of this clonotype. J is TRBJ1-1 and V is TRBV27; TRBD1 is a possible D gene (5 bases). The CDR3 length is 16 residues. In germline, CDR1 is MNHEY, CDR2 SMNVEV (reference sequence). V lost 2 bases and J lost 3, with 16 bases in between. The CDR3 bases are TGTGCCAGCAGTTTAAACTTCTGGGGCCCAGACACTGAAGCTTTCTTT. Amino acid sequence: CASSLNFWGPDTEAFF.

In this sample, this clonotype turned up a few times. The junction and the germline gene differ at one end; a read error may be behind it. V is TRBV7-2 and J is TRBJ2-1; a weak D match, TRBD2 (5 bases). The CDR3 is 12 residues long. Per the germline V gene, CDR1 is SGHTA and CDR2 is FQGNSA. The CDR3 is CASSQGSDPRVF. In nucleotides, the CDR3 is TGTGCCAGCAGTCAAGGGTCGGATCCGAGGGTCTTC.

V and J are TRBV27 and TRBJ1-5; D unclear. This CDR3 is 16 amino acids long. Trimming stripped 5 bases from V and 2 bases from J, with 16 bases between. Germline values: CDR1 MNHEY, CDR2 SMNVEV (reference sequence). CDR3: CASSAYFPAGNQPQHF. The CDR3 bases are TGTGCCAGCAGTGCTTACTTTCCAGCAGGCAATCAGCCCCAGCATTTT.

The rearrangement joins TRBV2 to TRBJ1-1, with D tentatively TRBD1 (6 bases). With 0 bases removed from V and 9 bases from J, the gap between germline ends came to 20 bases. The germline V gene has CDR1 SNHLY and CDR2 FYNNEI. The CDR3 loop spans 16 amino acids. The chain's CDR3 is CASSEAGQGQERKAFF. Here the CDR3 DNA reads TGTGCCAGCAGTGAAGCGGGTCAGGGGCAGGAACGAAAAGCTTTCTTT.

With regard to this clonotype: The junction does not match germline at one end; this may be a read error. The chain is built from TRBV12-3 or TRBV12-4 and TRBJ2-1; no reliable D call. The CDR3 contains 9 residues. Here the CDR3 DNA reads TGTGCCAGCAGTCCCCCGTGGGTATTC. Protein: CASSPPWVF.

This clonotype was seen just once. V usage is TRBV7-9 and J usage is TRBJ2-5; D is perhaps TRBD1 (5 bases). Germline lookup yields CDR1 SEHNR and CDR2 FQNEAQ (reference sequence). Trimming removed 7 bases from V and 0 bases from J, with 9 bases in between. The CDR3 consists of 13 residues. The CDR3 bases are TGTGCCAGCACTCCGACAGACCAAGAGACCCAGTACTTC. Its translation: CASTPTDQETQYF.

V is TRBV20-1 and J is TRBJ1-5; D might be TRBD1 (5 bases). This CDR3 is 16 amino acids long. Germline V gives CDR1 DFQATT, CDR2 SNEGSKA (reference sequence). Trimming took off 5 bases at V and 3 bases at J, with 20 bases between the two ends. CDR3 in DNA: TGCAGTGCTCCGATCCCGGGACGGTCCCTCAATCAGCCCCAGCATTTT. It is translated as CSAPIPGRSLNQPQHF.

This clonotype was observed a handful of times. The chain recombines TRBV7-3 with TRBJ1-2; perhaps TRBD1 as D (6 bases). The CDR3 contains 17 residues. Germline CDR1 SGHTA, CDR2 FQGTGA. V was cut by 5 bases and J by 6 bases, with 25 bases left in between. The CDR3 spells CASSPQPGGPRQDGYTF. The CDR3 DNA follows: TGTGCCAGCAGCCCCCAGCCGGGGGGCCCACGTCAGGATGGCTACACCTTC.

This clonotype appeared a few times. The chain employs TRBV4-2 and TRBJ1-4, with 7 positions matching TRBD1. Germline CDR1 is LGHNA and CDR2 is YNFKEQ. Unmatched junction bases numbered 5, after V lost 4 bases and J lost 6 bases. The CDR3 spans 14 residues. In nucleotides, the CDR3 is TGTGCCAGCAGCCGACAGGGTACTGATGAAAAACTGTTTTTT. Protein: CASSRQGTDEKLFF.

The chain couples TRBV7-8 to TRBJ2-5; the match to TRBD2 covers 8 bases. CDR3 length: 14 residues. V lost 3 bases and J lost 5; bases outside the gene matches: 5. The V gene's germline CDR1 is SGHVS and CDR2 FQNEAQ. The CDR3 nucleotides read TGTGCCAGCAGCTTTCTGTCGGGGGGGGAGACCCAGTACTTC. Its translation: CASSFLSGGETQYF.

This clonotype came up many times. The J gene is TRBJ2-7, the V gene TRBV12-3 or TRBV12-4; TRBD1 might be the D (6 bases). The germline V and J ends were trimmed by 6 bases and 12 bases, with 15 bases remaining between them. The CDR3 is made up of 11 amino acids. CDR3 coding DNA: TGTGCCAGCAGCAATAAAGGGGGAAGGTACTTC. It yields the protein CASSNKGGRYF.

This chain links TRBV2 with TRBJ1-1, with D uncertain. The CDR3 loop spans 12 amino acids. Germline V lookup: CDR1 SNHLY, CDR2 FYNNEI. Trimming pared 1 base from V and 8 bases from J, leaving 8 bases between. As DNA, the CDR3 is TGTGCCAGCAGTGAAGTGACTCCCGAAGCTTTCTTT. It translates to CASSEVTPEAFF.

The CDR3: CSATGGLGGDTQYF. The DNA for the CDR3 is TGCAGTGCTACCGGGGGACTAGGGGGAGATACGCAGTATTTT. V is TRBV20-1 and J is TRBJ2-3; 8 bases are a match to TRBD2. The J segment lost 5 bases and the V segment lost 4 bases, leaving 8 bases of the junction unmatched. Germline V gene sequence: CDR1 DFQATT, CDR2 SNEGSKA (reference sequence). The CDR3 is 14 amino acids.

The V and J genes are TRBV11-1 and TRBJ2-1, with 8 nucleotides matching TRBD2. Unmatched junction bases numbered 3, after V lost 2 bases and J lost 3 bases. In germline, CDR1 is SGHAT, CDR2 FQDESV (reference sequence). The CDR3 covers 15 residues. CDR3 sequence reads: CASSLPSGFYNEQFF. In DNA form, the CDR3 reads TGTGCCAGCAGCTTACCTAGCGGGTTCTACAATGAGCAGTTCTTC.

The rearrangement uses TRBV2 and TRBJ2-7; perhaps TRBD1 as D (6 bases). This CDR3 comprises 11 residues. The germline V gene has CDR1 SNHLY and CDR2 FYNNEI. The V gene lost 10 bases and the J gene lost 4 bases, with 11 bases spanning the gap. CDR3 DNA: TGTGCCACCAAACAGGGATACGAGCAGTACTTC. It encodes CATKQGYEQYF.

The chain links TRBV3-1 to TRBJ2-2, with D tentatively TRBD1 (6 bases). The germline V gene has CDR1 LGHDT and CDR2 YNNKEL (reference sequence). This CDR3 spans 14 amino acids. V was shortened by 1 base and J by 6 bases, with 9 bases between the two germline ends. CDR3 protein: CASSQVQGSGELFF. The CDR3 DNA is TGTGCCAGCAGCCAAGTACAGGGTTCCGGGGAGCTGTTTTTT. The whole variable domain, filled in from reference TRBV3-1 and TRBJ2-2, reads DTAVSQTPKYLVTQMGNDKSIKCEQNLGHDTMYWYKQDSKKFLKIMFSYNNKELIINETVPNRFSPKSPDKAHLNLHINSLELGDSAVYFCASSQVQGSGELFFGEGSRLTVL.

This clonotype was detected only a few times. The chain has TRBV15 and TRBJ2-7; 10 bases agree with TRBD2. Germline V CDR1 and CDR2: LNHNV, YYDKDF (reference sequence). V dropped 7 bases and J dropped 5; count of bases not matched to a gene: 5. This CDR3 has 13 amino acids. Here the CDR3 DNA reads TGTGCCACCAAAGCTAGCGGGGGCAACGAGCAGTACTTC. Amino acid sequence: CATKASGGNEQYF.